These T cell receptor beta chains were read from a single sample in a study of OX40 agonist ivuxolimab in advanced cancers. Here immunoSEQ multiplex PCR was the method, and the copy in TCRdb shows in-frame clones only, minus some. Of under 50,000 clones in the sample, over 60% are singletons; the top ten hold 7.5% to 10%. Sequenced here: CD4+ or CD8+ T cells sorted from blood, sampled in a trial of the OX40 agonist ivuxolimab. The receptors stem from an adult with an advanced solid tumor such as melanoma, head and neck, liver or kidney cancer. The CDR3 runs from the conserved cysteine through the conserved F or W. A D gene is named only where the DNA matches it firmly. Clone size is shown for a subset of rows, as once, few, many or a class of expanded clone.

>NA|TRBD1|TRBJ1-5|14|TRBV28
TGTGCCAGCAGTTTAGCTCAGGGGGGGCAGCCCCAGCATTTT
CASSLAQGGQPQHF
>NA|NA|TRBJ2-5|14|TRBV7-7
TGTGCTAGCAGCGAGCGGACAGATCAAGAGACCCAGTACTTC
CASSERTDQETQYF
>NA|NA|TRBJ1-2|13|TRBV19
TGTGCCTCCAGGAGGACCGAGAACTATGGCTACACCTTC
CASRRTENYGYTF
>NA|NA|TRBJ2-5|12|TRBV10-1
TGCGCCAGCAGTGAAGGCGTCGGGTCCCAGTACTTC
CASSEGVGSQYF
>NA|NA|TRBJ1-1|11|TRBV10-3
TGTGCCATCAGATCAGTTTCCGAAGCTTTCTTT
CAIRSVSEAFF
>NA|NA|TRBJ2-5|14|TRBV10-1
TGCGCCAGCAGGGGCGGGGCAAACCAAGAGACCCAGTACTTC
CASRGGANQETQYF
>few|NA|TRBJ1-2|16|TRBV5-8
TGTGCCAGCAGCCCTAAACCGGGACGGCTAAACTATGGCTACACCTTC
CASSPKPGRLNYGYTF
>NA|NA|TRBJ1-1|13|TRBV30
TGTGCCTGGATTTACGGTGTCAACACTGAAGCTTTCTTT
CAWIYGVNTEAFF
>NA|TRBD1|TRBJ1-1|15|TRBV27
TGTGCCAGCAGTCCGGACAGGGTTATGAACACTGAAGCTTTCTTT
CASSPDRVMNTEAFF
>NA|TRBD2|TRBJ2-1|16|TRBV7-9
TGTGCCAGCAGCTTAGTACAGACTAGCGGTAGCAATGAGCAGTTCTTC
CASSLVQTSGSNEQFF
>NA|NA|TRBJ2-3|11|TRBV5-8
TGTGCCAGCAGCTTGGCAGATACGCAGTATTTT
CASSLADTQYF
>few|TRBD2|TRBJ2-3|16|TRBV11-2
TGTGCCAGCAGCAGAAGCGGGGGCGGTAGCACAGATACGCAGTATTTT
CASSRSGGGSTDTQYF
>NA|NA|TRBJ2-4|18|TRBV14
TGTGCCAGCAGCCGCACCAGGGTCCAGGGCATAGCCAAAAACATTCAGTACTTC
CASSRTRVQGIAKNIQYF
>NA|NA|TRBJ2-5|12|TRBV15
TGTGCCACCAGCAGAGATAAAGAGACCCAGTACTTC
CATSRDKETQYF
>NA|NA|TRBJ1-4|17|TRBV7-9
TGTGCCAGCAGCTTAGTTGATAGTGGGACCGGCAATGAAAAACTGTTTTTT
CASSLVDSGTGNEKLFF
>NA|NA|TRBJ2-1|18|TRBV4-1
TGCGCCAGCAGCCAAGATCCCCGGGACGCGAGCTCCTACAATGAGCAGTTCTTC
CASSQDPRDASSYNEQFF